The 15 T cell receptor beta chains given below trace back to one sample, sequenced in a study of control samples from healthy donors and cancer patients. Profiling relied on immunoSEQ multiplex PCR, and the TCRdb table lists in-frame clones only, not all of them. In the table there are 150,000 to 200,000 clones, 85% to 90% of which are singletons. The sequenced material came from blood. The receptors here all came from a woman in her forties or fifties in good health.

The chain has TRBV3-1 (or the pseudogene TRBV3-2) and TRBJ1-2, with D perhaps TRBD1 (5 bases). V lost 4 bases, J lost 8 bases, and 14 bases lay in between. The CDR3 consists of 13 residues. CDR1 is LGHDT and CDR2 is YNNKEL in the germline V gene (reference sequence). The CDR3: CASSLLGDGGYTF. As DNA, the CDR3 is TGTGCCAGCAGCCTACTGGGGGATGGCGGCTACACCTTC.

Only a few counts were recorded for this clone. V gene TRBV7-2 combines with J gene TRBJ2-5, with TRBD1 identical over 8 bases. Germline lookup yields CDR1 SGHTA and CDR2 FQGNSA. J lost 5 bases, V lost 2 bases, and 7 bases had no gene match. CDR3 length equals 15 residues. The CDR3 DNA is TGTGCCAGCAGCTTACAGGGGGCGAATTCCGAGACCCAGTACTTC. This gives the protein CASSLQGANSETQYF.

The chain links TRBV28 to TRBJ2-5; D remains ambiguous. Trimming stripped 3 bases from V and 7 bases from J, with 6 bases between. Per germline, CDR1 MDHEN and CDR2 SYDVKM. The CDR3 has 11 residues. Here the CDR3 reads CASSFAGTQYF. As DNA, the CDR3 is TGTGCCAGCAGTTTCGCTGGGACCCAGTACTTC.

V usage is TRBV2 and J usage is TRBJ1-1; D gene unclear. CDR3 length: 13 residues. Trimming removed 6 bases from V and 2 bases from J, with 10 bases in between. CDR1 and CDR2 (germline): SNHLY, FYNNEI. CDR3 coding DNA: TGTGCCAGCAGATTGGAGTTAAACACTGAAGCTTTCTTT. Translation: CASRLELNTEAFF.

The chain recombines TRBV29-1 with TRBJ1-1; 8 nucleotides align to TRBD1. Germline assignment: CDR1 SQVTM and CDR2 ANQGSEA. The CDR3 contains 15 residues. The trim removed 4 bases at V and 4 bases at J, leaving 11 bases unmatched. The CDR3 spells CSVARFQGAGTEAFF. The CDR3 DNA reads TGCAGCGTTGCACGATTTCAGGGGGCTGGCACTGAAGCTTTCTTT.

This chain uses TRBV6-6 with TRBJ2-7; 12 bases are shared with TRBD1. The CDR3 totals 14 residues. V shed 8 bases, J shed 4 bases, and the junction held 6 bases outside the gene matches. Germline CDR1 and CDR2: MNHNY and SVGAGI (reference sequence). CDR3 in DNA: TGTGCCAGCTTACCGGGACAGGGGGCGTACGAGCAGTACTTC. Translating it yields CASLPGQGAYEQYF.

The chain uses TRBV27 and TRBJ2-1, with TRBD2 identical over 8 bases. The CDR3 extends over 15 amino acids. Germline CDR1 is MNHEY and CDR2 is SMNVEV (reference sequence). With V trimmed by 3 bases and J by 4 bases, 5 bases remained unmatched. CDR3 DNA: TGTGCCAGCAGTTTCGGGGCTAGCGGGTACAATGAGCAGTTCTTC. Amino acids: CASSFGASGYNEQFF.

This clone was counted a single time. This rearrangement joins TRBV6-5 to TRBJ2-7, with D tentatively TRBD2 (5 bases). Trimming left V 5 bases short and J 2 bases short, with 13 bases between. Germline CDR1 reads MNHEY; CDR2 reads SVGAGI. The CDR3 covers 14 residues. DNA of the CDR3: TGTGCCAGCAGTCCGAGGACGGGAACCTACGAGCAGTACTTC. It translates to CASSPRTGTYEQYF.

J is TRBJ1-2 and V is TRBV15; no reliable D call. V gave up 0 bases and J gave up 8 bases, with 10 bases separating them. The germline V gene has CDR1 LNHNV and CDR2 YYDKDF (reference sequence). The CDR3 is 13 amino acids. The CDR3: CATSRDRARGYTF. In DNA, the CDR3 is TGTGCCACCAGCAGAGATAGGGCTCGGGGCTACACCTTC.

The V call is TRBV5-1, the J call TRBJ1-1; the match to TRBD1 covers 7 bases. Per the germline V gene, CDR1 is SGHRS and CDR2 is YFSETQ. The CDR3 runs 16 residues. After removal of 5 bases from V and 1 base from J, the junction contained 11 bases not matched to a gene. CDR3 DNA: TGCGCCAGCAGGGTTGAAGGGGGCAGGGGGAACACTGAAGCTTTCTTT. Residues: CASRVEGGRGNTEAFF.

The rearrangement joins TRBV2 to TRBJ2-7; D is unresolved. V dropped 7 bases and J dropped 2 bases, with 15 bases sitting between them. The length of the CDR3 is 14 residues. Germline V gene lookup returns CDR1 SNHLY and CDR2 FYNNEI. DNA for the CDR3: TGTGCCAGCATCTTAGGTACAGAAACCTACGAGCAGTACTTC. Translating gives CASILGTETYEQYF.

This CDR3 is CASTEIGTDTQYF. The CDR3 nucleotides are TGTGCCAGCACCGAAATCGGCACAGATACGCAGTATTTT. The rearrangement links TRBV6-5 to TRBJ2-3, with no clear D. The CDR3 covers 13 residues. Trimming shortened V by 7 bases and J by 1 base, and 9 bases separated the two germline ends. CDR1 and CDR2 (germline): MNHEY, SVGAGI.

This clone was observed once. This chain joins TRBV6-5 and TRBJ1-3; D call uncertain. Trimming cost V 1 base and J 7 bases, with 11 bases left between them. The length of the CDR3 is 14 residues. CDR1 and CDR2 (germline): MNHEY, SVGAGI. In DNA form, the CDR3 reads TGTGCCAGCAGTTACTTACCGAGTAGCAACACCATATATTTT. Translated: CASSYLPSSNTIYF.

The chain uses TRBV3-1 (or the pseudogene TRBV3-2) and TRBJ2-2, with unresolved D. V dropped 6 bases and J dropped 1 base, with 6 bases sitting between them. The CDR3 is 13 residues long. CDR1 is LGHDT and CDR2 is YNNKEL in the germline V gene (reference sequence). The DNA of the CDR3 is TGTGCCAGCAGGACGGAGAACACCGGGGAGCTGTTTTTT. Its protein is CASRTENTGELFF.

This chain links TRBV2 with TRBJ1-1, with 9 bases identical to TRBD1. The trim removed 6 bases at V and 3 bases at J, leaving 5 bases unmatched. In germline, CDR1 is SNHLY, CDR2 FYNNEI. The CDR3 has 14 amino acids. The CDR3, as DNA: TGTGCCAGCAGGCTGGACAGGGGAGACACTGAAGCTTTCTTT. Its translation is CASRLDRGDTEAFF.